The source of this T cell receptor beta chain is a study of T cell clonotyping in hematopoietic cell transplantation. Points on this clone: Antigen: not known.

V dropped 4 bases and J dropped 0 bases, with 8 bases sitting between them. Germline loops: CDR1 SGDLS, CDR2 YYNGEE. CDR3 length: 14 amino acids. Study-wide findings and caveats: Cells were unsorted, so CD4 and CD8 contributions were not separated.

Samples: about 28 days before transplant, then days 30, 100 and 180 after. This table comes from immunoSEQ multiplex PCR, and its TCRdb copy is limited to in-frame clones, with some not included. The sample lists 29,000 or so clones, more than 85% occurring once. This receptor was identified in a female patient aged 50-65 years who had an allogeneic stem cell transplant from a related donor, so the T cells may come from the graft donor. Some clones in this sample may be carry-over from other donors' samples. The chain employs TRBV9 and TRBJ2-1, with D unresolved. Material: PBMCs, obtained 100 days after allogeneic stem cell transplant. CDR3 in DNA: TGTGCCAGCAGCCCAGGAGTCTCCTACAATGAGCAGTTCTTC. Its translation is CASSPGVSYNEQFF.